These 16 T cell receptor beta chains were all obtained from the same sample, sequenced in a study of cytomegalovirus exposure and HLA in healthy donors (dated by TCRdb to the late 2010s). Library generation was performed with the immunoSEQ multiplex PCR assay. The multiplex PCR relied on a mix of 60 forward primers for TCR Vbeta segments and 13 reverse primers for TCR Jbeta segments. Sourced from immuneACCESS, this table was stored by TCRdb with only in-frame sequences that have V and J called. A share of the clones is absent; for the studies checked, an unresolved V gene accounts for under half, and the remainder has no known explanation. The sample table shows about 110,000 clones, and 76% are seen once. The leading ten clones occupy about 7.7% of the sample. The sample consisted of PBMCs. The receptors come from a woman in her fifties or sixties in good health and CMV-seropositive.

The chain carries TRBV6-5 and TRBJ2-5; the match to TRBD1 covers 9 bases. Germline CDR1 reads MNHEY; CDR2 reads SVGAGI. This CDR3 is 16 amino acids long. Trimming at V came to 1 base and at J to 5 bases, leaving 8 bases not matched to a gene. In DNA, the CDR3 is TGTGCCAGCAGTTACTACTCGGGACAGGGCAGGGAGACCCAGTACTTC. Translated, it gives CASSYYSGQGRETQYF.

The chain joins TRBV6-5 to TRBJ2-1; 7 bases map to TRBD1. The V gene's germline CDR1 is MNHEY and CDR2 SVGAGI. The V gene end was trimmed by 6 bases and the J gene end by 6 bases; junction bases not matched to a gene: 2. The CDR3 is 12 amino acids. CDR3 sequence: CASRGQSNEQFF. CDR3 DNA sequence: TGTGCCAGCAGGGGACAGAGCAATGAGCAGTTCTTC.

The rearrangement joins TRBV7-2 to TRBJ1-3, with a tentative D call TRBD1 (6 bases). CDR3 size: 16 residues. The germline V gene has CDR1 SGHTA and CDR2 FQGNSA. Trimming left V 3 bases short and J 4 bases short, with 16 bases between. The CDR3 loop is CASSFWAGAAGNTIYF. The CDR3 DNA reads TGTGCCAGCAGCTTTTGGGCAGGGGCGGCGGGAAACACCATATATTTT.

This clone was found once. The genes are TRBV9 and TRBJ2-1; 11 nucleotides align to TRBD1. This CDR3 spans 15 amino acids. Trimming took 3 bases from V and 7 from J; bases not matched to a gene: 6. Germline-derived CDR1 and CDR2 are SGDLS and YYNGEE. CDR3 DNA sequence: TGTGCCAGCAGCGCCCGGACAGGGGGCGAGAATGAGCAGTTCTTC. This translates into CASSARTGGENEQFF.

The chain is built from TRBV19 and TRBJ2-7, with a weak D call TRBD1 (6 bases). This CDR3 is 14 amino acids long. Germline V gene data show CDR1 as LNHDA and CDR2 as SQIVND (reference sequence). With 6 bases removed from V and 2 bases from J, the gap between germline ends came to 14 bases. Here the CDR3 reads CASSRTVGAYEQYF. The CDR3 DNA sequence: TGTGCCAGTAGCCGGACAGTAGGGGCCTACGAGCAGTACTTC.

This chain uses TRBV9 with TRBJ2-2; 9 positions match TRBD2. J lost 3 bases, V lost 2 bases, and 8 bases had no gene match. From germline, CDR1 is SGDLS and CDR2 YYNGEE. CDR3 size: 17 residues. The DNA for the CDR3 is TGTGCCAGCAGCGTGGGGGCAGGCGGGGGGGACACCGGGGAGCTGTTTTTT. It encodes CASSVGAGGGDTGELFF.

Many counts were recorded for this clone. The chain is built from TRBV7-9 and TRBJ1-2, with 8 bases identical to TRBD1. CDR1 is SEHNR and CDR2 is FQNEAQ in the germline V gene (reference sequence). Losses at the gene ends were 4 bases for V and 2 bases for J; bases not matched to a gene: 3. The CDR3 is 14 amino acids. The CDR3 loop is CASSSRTGNYGYTF. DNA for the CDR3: TGTGCCAGCAGCTCCCGGACAGGGAACTATGGCTACACCTTC.

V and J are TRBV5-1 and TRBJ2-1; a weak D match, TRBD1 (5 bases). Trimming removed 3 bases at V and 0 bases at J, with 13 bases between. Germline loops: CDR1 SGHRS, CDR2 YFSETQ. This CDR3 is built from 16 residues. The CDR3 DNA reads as TGCGCCAGCAGCTGGACACGTTCTTTCTCCTACAATGAGCAGTTCTTC. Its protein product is CASSWTRSFSYNEQFF.

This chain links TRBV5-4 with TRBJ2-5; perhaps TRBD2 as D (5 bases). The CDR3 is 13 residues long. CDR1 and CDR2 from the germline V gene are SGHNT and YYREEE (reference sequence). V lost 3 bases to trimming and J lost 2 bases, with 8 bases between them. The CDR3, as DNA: TGTGCCAGCAGCTCAGACTATCAAGAGACCCAGTACTTC. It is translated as CASSSDYQETQYF.

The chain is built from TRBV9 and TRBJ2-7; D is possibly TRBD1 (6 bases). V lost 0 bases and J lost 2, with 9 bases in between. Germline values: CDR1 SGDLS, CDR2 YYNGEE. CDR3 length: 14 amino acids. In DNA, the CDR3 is TGTGCCAGCAGCGTAGGTCGGGACACCTACGAGCAGTACTTC. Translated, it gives CASSVGRDTYEQYF.

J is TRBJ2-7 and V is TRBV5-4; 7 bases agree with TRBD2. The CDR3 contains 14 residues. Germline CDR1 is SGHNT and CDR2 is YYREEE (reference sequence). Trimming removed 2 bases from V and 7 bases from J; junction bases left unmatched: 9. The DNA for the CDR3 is TGTGCCAGCAGCTTCACCGGGACGCGGGGGGAGCAGTACTTC. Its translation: CASSFTGTRGEQYF.

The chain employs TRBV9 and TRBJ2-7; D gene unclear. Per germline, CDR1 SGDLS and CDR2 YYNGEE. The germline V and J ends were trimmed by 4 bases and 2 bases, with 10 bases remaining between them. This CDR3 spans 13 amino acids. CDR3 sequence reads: CASSISEAYEQYF. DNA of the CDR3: TGTGCCAGCAGCATCAGCGAGGCCTACGAGCAGTACTTC.

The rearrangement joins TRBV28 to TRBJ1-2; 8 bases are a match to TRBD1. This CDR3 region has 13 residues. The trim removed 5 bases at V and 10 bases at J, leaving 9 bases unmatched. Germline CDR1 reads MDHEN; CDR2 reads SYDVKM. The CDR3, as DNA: TGTGCCAGCAGTACCGGGACAGGTTTAGTCTACACCTTC. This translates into CASSTGTGLVYTF.

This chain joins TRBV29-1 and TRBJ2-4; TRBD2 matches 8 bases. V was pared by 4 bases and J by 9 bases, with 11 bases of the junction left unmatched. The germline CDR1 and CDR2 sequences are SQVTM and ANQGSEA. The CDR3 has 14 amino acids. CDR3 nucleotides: TGCAGCGTTGTTAGCCCTAGCGCGGGGGGCATTCAGTACTTC. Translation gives CSVVSPSAGGIQYF.

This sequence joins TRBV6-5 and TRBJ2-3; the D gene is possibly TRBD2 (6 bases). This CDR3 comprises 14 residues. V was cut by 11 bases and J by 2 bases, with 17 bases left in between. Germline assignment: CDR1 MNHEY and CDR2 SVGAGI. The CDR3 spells CAGPGAGVTDTQYF. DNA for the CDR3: TGTGCCGGGCCCGGAGCGGGTGTCACAGATACGCAGTATTTT.

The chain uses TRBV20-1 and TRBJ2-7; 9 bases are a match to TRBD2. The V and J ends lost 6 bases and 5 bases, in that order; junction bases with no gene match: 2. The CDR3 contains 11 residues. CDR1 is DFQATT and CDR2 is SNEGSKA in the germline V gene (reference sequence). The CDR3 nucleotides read TGCAGTGCGCTAGCGGGACACGAGCAGTACTTC. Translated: CSALAGHEQYF.